This T cell receptor (beta chain) emerged from a study of cytomegalovirus exposure and HLA in healthy donors. Germline V CDR1 and CDR2: SNHLY, FYNNEI. The CDR3 runs 15 residues. V was shortened by 2 bases and J by 2 bases, with 12 bases between the two germline ends. The primer mix had 60 Vbeta and 13 Jbeta primers. Assay: immunoSEQ multiplex PCR; the TCRdb copy retains only in-frame clones and omits some. This sample yields around 88,000 clones, of which 78% are seen a single time; approximately 4% belongs to the top ten. The receptor comes from a woman aged 40 to 49 in good health and CMV-seropositive. Sample: PBMCs. The J gene is TRBJ1-1, the V gene TRBV2, with D unclear. The CDR3 reads CASSEPGGPNTEAFF. CDR3 DNA: TGTGCCAGCAGTGAACCAGGAGGACCAAACACTGAAGCTTTCTTT.